This TCR beta chain is from a study of OX40 agonist ivuxolimab in advanced cancers. For the study in its entirety: Ivuxolimab was an agonistic, fully human IgG2 monoclonal antibody directed against OX40 (CD134), a costimulatory receptor. Intravenous ivuxolimab was administered to patients every 2 weeks at six dose levels: 0.01, 0.1, 0.3, 1.5, 3 and 10 mg/kg. Of the roughly 52 patients in dose escalation, about 20 had hepatocellular carcinoma, some 15 had melanoma, 9 had renal cell carcinoma and 9 had head and neck cancer. A male proportion of around 80% and a mean age of approximately 62 years, ranging from about 23 to 90, were recorded for the dose-escalation cohort. Patients were allowed to have had prior anti-PD-1, anti-PD-L1 or anti-CTLA-4 therapy, and 40% of the dose-escalation patients had previously received checkpoint inhibitors. Partial responses were achieved by three dose-escalation patients, of whom one had hepatocellular carcinoma and two had cutaneous melanoma. Peripheral TCRbeta sequencing aimed to test whether ivuxolimab altered TCR sequence diversity and caused clonal T-cell expansion. The paper covers the monotherapy dose-escalation part of the phase I ivuxolimab trial, which included N ≈ 54 patients. Here is what the overall study found, with its caveats: After ivuxolimab, CD8+ T cells had more expanded clones than CD4+ T cells on average. Partial responders in the 0.1-3.0 mg/kg groups had among the lowest normalized peripheral clonal expansion, especially among CD8+ T cells. The antigen specificity of the peripheral T cells that underwent clonal expansion was not determined. Low levels of normalized T-cell clonal expansion were also seen in some patients who did not respond. At doses of 0.1 to 3.0 mg/kg, clonal expansion of both CD4+ and CD8+ T cells in blood was seen between baseline and week 6.

In the case of this clone: The specificity of this receptor is unknown. Per-base quality was not reported, and no clone a single base away is much larger than it.

Genomic DNA was extracted from sorted cells for sequencing of the TCRbeta CDR3 region. TCRbeta CDR3 regions were sequenced using the immunoSEQ Assay. TCRdb mirrors the immuneACCESS table, restricted to in-frame sequences. Some clones are absent from its copies; in checked studies, under half trace to an unresolved V gene, and the reason for the others is unknown. Present in this sample are tens of thousands of clones, over 75% of which were seen just once. About 5% of the sample comes from the top ten. The trial excluded patients who had a history of autoimmune disease or who were on systemic immunosuppression. Peripheral blood for TCR sequencing was collected from all dose cohorts at baseline, on cycle 4 day 1, and on cycle 7 day 1. The samples were taken from a phase I, first-in-human, multicenter, open-label dose-escalation trial of ivuxolimab. Adults with locally advanced or metastatic melanoma, renal cell, hepatocellular, or head and neck squamous cell carcinoma were enrolled in the trial. Before TCR sequencing, CD4+ and CD8+ T cells were separately sorted from peripheral blood.

V lost 0 bases and J lost 10 bases; the stretch between them is 10 bases long. Inclusive of the bounding cysteine and phenylalanine, the CDR3 is 13 residues long. Only the CDR3 portion is preserved as DNA: 39 bases, with reading frame beginning at the first base. CDR1 LGHNT and CDR2 FRNRAP were looked up in the germline V gene. The specimen comprised CD4+ or CD8+ T cells sorted from blood, sampled in a trial of the OX40 agonist ivuxolimab. The chain is assembled from TRBV12-5 and TRBJ2-1; the D segment cannot be called with confidence. The sequence was obtained from an adult with an advanced solid tumor such as melanoma, head and neck, liver or kidney cancer. The nucleotide sequence is TGTGCTAGTGGTTTGGTACCGGAACAGGAGCAGTTCTTC. This yields the protein CASGLVPEQEQFF.